This T cell receptor (beta chain) was documented in a study of blood T cell repertoires in COVID-19 (TCRdb year 2020). Background for the entire study: The collaborator samples originated in the United States, Italy and Spain and spanned the acute and convalescent phases of COVID-19. The material from the prospective study consisted of cDNA or gDNA derived from T cells, B-cell-depleted T cells, or PBMCs. The dataset comprised deeply sampled blood TCRbeta repertoires from subjects exposed to, actively infected with, or recovered from COVID-19. A freely available public database, intended as a resource for researchers studying the immune response to SARS-CoV-2, is where the repertoires were released. The samples were drawn from two sources: the first 160 participants of the ongoing ImmuneRACE study, and 1,254 subjects contributed by 6 global collaborators. A de-identified subject ID, COVID-19 status, age in years and sex were almost always included in the sample metadata. HLA class I and class II types, where available, came from metadata supplied by the sample provider rather than from assay-based typing. What the study reported, not specific to this receptor: Clinical and demographic metadata were provided uncurated, with the amount varying by source and participant.

The collaborating institutions used their own protocols to collect whole blood in K2EDTA tubes. For TCRbeta analysis, collaborators shipped samples in one of three forms: frozen whole blood, isolated PBMCs, or DNA extracted from either of those sample types. V and J are trimmed by 5 bases and 1 base, and the gene matches miss 3 bases of the junction. Reading the germline V gene (reference sequence) gives CDR1 SEHNR and CDR2 FQNEAQ. The CDR3, cysteine through phenylalanine, is 14 amino acids long. The entry retains the CDR3 DNA only, 42 bases that are in frame from base 1. TCRbeta CDR3 regions were amplified from genomic DNA by means of the immunoSEQ Assay, a bias-controlled multiplex PCR. In the paper's pipeline: The number of nucleated cells in each sample was estimated by amplification of reference gene primers within the assay. Sequence reads were collapsed and filtered to measure the absolute abundance of every unique TCRbeta CDR3 rearrangement. Productive Simpson clonality was computed per sample as the square root of Simpson's diversity index over productive rearrangements. In its TCRdb copy, this immuneACCESS table keeps in-frame sequences only and misses some clones. Where compared with another copy, unresolved V genes explain less than half of these, and the others have no known cause. V and J calls and clone size follow that table, whereas D and trimming were derived from the DNA. Recorded for this sample are 150,000 to 200,000 clones; more than 85% of them occurred a single time. The leading ten clones occupy 2.5% to 3% of the sample.

Of note for this clone: Its recognized antigen is unknown. No base quality information exists; no much larger clone differs at one position.

Sample: peripheral blood. This sequence originates from a man aged 35-49 years with active or convalescent COVID-19. Recombination joined TRBV7-9 with TRBJ1-1, with TRBD1 matching 8 junction bases. The bases are TGTGCCAGCAGCCAACAGGGGGAGAACACTGAAGCTTTCTTT. Its translation is CASSQQGENTEAFF.